A single sample gave rise to the 5 T cell receptor beta chains below, sequenced in a study of graft-versus-host responses after intestinal transplantation. Their antigens remain unidentified. Sequencing was performed with immunoSEQ multiplex PCR; in TCRdb, only in-frame clones are kept and a portion is missing. The sample includes some 48,000 clones, roughly 95% of them seen just once. This material consisted of unstimulated CD8+ T cells sorted from spleen or lymph node cells, taken before transplant. These TCRs come from a human donor who was the organ donor for an intestinal transplant.

The CDR3 nucleotides are TGTGCCAGCAGTCCTGACAAGTTTAACTATGGCTACACCTTC. Its protein product is CASSPDKFNYGYTF. The V call is TRBV6-5, the J call TRBJ1-2; D is uncertain. Trimming cost V 5 bases and J 1 base, with 11 bases left between them. Looked up from germline, CDR1 is MNHEY and CDR2 is SVGAGI. The CDR3 consists of 14 residues.

The chain uses TRBV11-2 and TRBJ1-4; no clear D. Germline CDR1 SGHAT, CDR2 FQNNGV. This CDR3 comprises 13 residues. Trimming removed 2 bases at V and 12 bases at J, with 13 bases between. CDR3: CASSLLLFGELFF. In nucleotides, the CDR3 is TGTGCCAGCAGCTTACTTCTATTCGGGGAACTGTTTTTT.

This clone was recorded only once. The rearrangement uses TRBV25-1 and TRBJ1-1; TRBD1 aligns across 7 bases. Germline V gene data show CDR1 as MGHDK and CDR2 as SYGVNS. The CDR3 has 13 residues. The trim removed 5 bases at V and 4 bases at J, leaving 4 bases unmatched. The CDR3: CASSLGGGTEAFF. In DNA, the CDR3 is TGTGCCAGCAGTTTAGGGGGCGGCACTGAAGCTTTCTTT.

V is TRBV6-1 and J is TRBJ1-2; D is possibly TRBD1 (5 bases). Germline values: CDR1 MNHNS, CDR2 SASEGT. V lost 7 bases, J lost 6 bases, and 18 bases lay in between. This CDR3 contains 14 residues. The CDR3 here is CASNLAGVSDGYTF. CDR3 nucleotide sequence: TGTGCCAGCAATTTAGCGGGGGTATCGGATGGCTACACCTTC.

The V and J genes are TRBV6-5 and TRBJ1-1, with D possibly TRBD1 on 6 matching bases. The V end lost 6 bases, the J end lost 1 base, and 6 bases lay between the germline ends. The germline V gene has CDR1 MNHEY and CDR2 SVGAGI. The CDR3 contains 12 residues. The chain's CDR3 is CASRQGNTEAFF. As DNA, the CDR3 is TGTGCCAGCAGACAGGGGAACACTGAAGCTTTCTTT.